One sample yielded the 27 T cell receptor beta chains listed below, sequenced in a study of CD8 T cells in ankylosing spondylitis. Points from the study as a whole: Seemingly distinctive of ankylosing spondylitis blood was a TCR beta motif formed by eight highly homologous variants.

No antigen has been identified for these receptors. A single record per CDR3 protein comes from TCRdb applying MiXCR to the 5' RACE reads. The sample holds fewer than 550,000 distinct CDR3 sequences; less than 6% are singletons and the top ten take under 4.5%. Sequencing was performed on blood, either unsorted or a sorted T cell fraction (not recorded which). The receptors originated from a male donor with ankylosing spondylitis.

In its sample, this clonotype was seen many times. V usage is TRBV7-9 and J usage is TRBJ2-1; 10 bases agree with TRBD2. Unmatched junction bases numbered 10, after V lost 5 bases and J lost 3 bases. Germline V gives CDR1 SEHNR, CDR2 FQNEAQ (reference sequence). The CDR3 extends over 17 amino acids. The CDR3 DNA sequence: TGTGCCAGCAGCATCCGGACTAGCGGACGATACTACAATGAGCAGTTCTTC. Encoded protein: CASSIRTSGRYYNEQFF.

At least ten counts were recorded for this clonotype. The chain recombines TRBV4-3 with TRBJ1-2, with 7 nucleotides matching TRBD1. This CDR3 has 15 residues. The germline V gene has CDR1 LGHNA and CDR2 YSLEER. With 4 bases clipped from V and 1 base from J, the junction kept 6 bases outside the gene matches. CDR3 protein: CASSPWQGGNYGYTF. CDR3 DNA sequence: TGCGCCAGCAGCCCCTGGCAGGGGGGTAACTATGGCTACACCTTC.

This clonotype was observed many times. The gene calls are TRBV9 and TRBJ2-1, with 10 nucleotides matching TRBD2. Germline CDR1 and CDR2: SGDLS and YYNGEE. The CDR3 consists of 14 residues. The V gene end was trimmed by 1 base and the J gene end by 7 bases; junction bases not matched to a gene: 2. The CDR3 here is CASSVLAGVNEQFF. The CDR3, as DNA: TGTGCCAGCAGCGTACTAGCGGGGGTAAATGAGCAGTTCTTC.

This clonotype was counted ten times or more. This sequence joins TRBV27 and TRBJ1-2; 7 bases match TRBD1. This CDR3 comprises 13 residues. V gave up 3 bases and J gave up 4 bases; unmatched junction bases: 2. From germline, CDR1 is MNHEY and CDR2 SMNVEV (reference sequence). The DNA of the CDR3 is TGTGCCAGCAGTTTCCCAGGGGGCTATGGCTACACCTTC. Protein product: CASSFPGGYGYTF.

The chain carries TRBV7-9 and TRBJ2-7, with a weak D call TRBD1 (8 bases). The germline V gene encodes CDR1 SEHNR and CDR2 FQNEAQ (reference sequence). The CDR3 covers 17 residues. The V end lost 4 bases, the J end lost 2 bases, and 21 bases lay between the germline ends. In nucleotides, the CDR3 is TGTGCCAGCAGCTCAGGACAGGGCGGCGGGAGAGCCTACGAGCAGTACTTC. Residues: CASSSGQGGGRAYEQYF.

This clonotype has at least ten counts. J is TRBJ2-3 and V is TRBV20-1; TRBD2 matches 7 bases. V dropped 3 bases and J dropped 3; count of bases not matched to a gene: 15. Germline CDR1 and CDR2: DFQATT and SNEGSKA (reference sequence). The CDR3 loop spans 17 amino acids. The CDR3 nucleotides read TGCAGTGCTAGTTGCGCGGGAGAGAGGTGTCCGACAGATACGCAGTATTTT. Protein product: CSASCAGERCPTDTQYF.

Comment on this clonotype: A much larger clonotype is one base distant, so this may be a read error. The chain combines TRBV5-6 with TRBJ1-1; no clear D gene. V dropped 5 bases and J dropped 8 bases, with 19 bases sitting between them. This CDR3 is built from 14 residues. Germline loops: CDR1 SGHDT, CDR2 YYEEEE. CDR3 DNA: TGTGCCAGCAGACGAAAGGACCGAGAATTGGAAGCTTTCTTT. Amino acid sequence: CASRRKDRELEAFF.

This clonotype came up many times. V gene TRBV3-1 combines with J gene TRBJ2-2; D may correspond to TRBD1 or TRBD2 (5 bases each). This CDR3 is built from 13 residues. The V and J ends lost 4 bases and 7 bases respectively, with 10 bases between them. Germline V lookup: CDR1 LGHDT, CDR2 YNNKEL (reference sequence). CDR3 coding DNA: TGTGCCAGCAGCCTGGGGGTCGTCGGGGAGCTGTTTTTT. It translates to CASSLGVVGELFF.

This clonotype was counted ten times or more. The rearrangement uses TRBV4-1 and TRBJ2-5; D is ambiguous. The V end was cut by 0 bases, the J end by 6 bases, with 5 bases between. CDR1 and CDR2 (germline): MGHRA, YSYEKL. The CDR3 covers 12 residues. CDR3 in DNA: TGCGCCAGCAGCCAAGAAGGGAAGACCCAGTACTTC. It encodes CASSQEGKTQYF.

This clonotype was observed at least ten times. This chain joins TRBV7-9 and TRBJ2-7, with unresolved D. The CDR3 is 16 residues long. Germline loops: CDR1 SEHNR, CDR2 FQNEAQ (reference sequence). Trimming took 6 bases from V and 1 from J, leaving 19 bases between them. The DNA of the CDR3 is TGTGCCAGCAGACCTTTTACAGCTCTTGATTCCTACGAGCAGTACTTC. This encodes CASRPFTALDSYEQYF.

This clonotype was recorded at least ten times. V and J are TRBV7-9 and TRBJ1-1; maybe TRBD1 (6 bases). Deletions cut 5 bases from V and 6 bases from J, with 19 bases between. CDR3 length: 15 amino acids. The germline V gene encodes CDR1 SEHNR and CDR2 FQNEAQ (reference sequence). The CDR3, as DNA: TGTGCCAGCAGCCCCCGTCGGGGGGCGGGCGCTGAAGCTTTCTTT. This encodes CASSPRRGAGAEAFF.

Ten or more counts support this clonotype. This sequence joins TRBV5-5 and TRBJ2-5, with 9 bases aligning to TRBD2. CDR1 is SGHKS, CDR2 YYEKEE, per germline (reference sequence). This CDR3 is 17 amino acids long. V shed 0 bases, J shed 5 bases, and the junction held 11 bases outside the gene matches. CDR3 sequence: CASSLEGLAGSGETQYF. The CDR3 nucleotides are TGTGCCAGCAGCTTGGAGGGCCTAGCGGGGTCCGGGGAGACCCAGTACTTC.

The table lists this clonotype with many counts. This rearrangement joins TRBV9 to TRBJ1-5; maybe TRBD1 (5 bases). V was cut by 2 bases and J by 7 bases, with 13 bases left in between. In germline, CDR1 is SGDLS, CDR2 YYNGEE. The length of the CDR3 is 14 residues. CDR3: CASSVGTPGQPQHF. The CDR3 DNA reads as TGTGCCAGCAGCGTTGGGACTCCGGGGCAGCCCCAGCATTTT. Full variable domain (rest looked up from reference TRBV9 and TRBJ1-5): DSGVTQTPKHLITATGQRVTLRCSPRSGDLSVYWYQQSLDQGLQFLIQYYNGEERAKGNILERFSAQQFPDLHSELNLSSLELGDSALYFCASSVGTPGQPQHFGDGTRLSIL.

This clonotype was found many times. The chain recombines TRBV7-2 with TRBJ2-5; TRBD2 matches at 11 bases. CDR3 length equals 17 residues. The V and J ends lost 7 bases and 7 bases, in that order; junction bases with no gene match: 17. Germline values: CDR1 SGHTA, CDR2 FQGNSA. For the CDR3, the DNA is TGTGCCAGCACCCTTAGGTCTAGCGGGGGGCCGATTGGGACCCAGTACTTC. It is translated as CASTLRSSGGPIGTQYF.

This clonotype has at least ten counts. V usage is TRBV27 and J usage is TRBJ1-6, with 11 bases matching TRBD1. The CDR3 runs to 16 residues. Germline V gives CDR1 MNHEY, CDR2 SMNVEV (reference sequence). V shed 6 bases, J shed 10 bases, and the junction held 11 bases outside the gene matches. The CDR3 region is CASSRNSGTGGSPLHF. The DNA of the CDR3 is TGTGCCAGCAGCCGTAACTCCGGGACAGGGGGGTCACCCCTCCACTTT.

At least ten counts were recorded for this clonotype. V usage is TRBV25-1 and J usage is TRBJ2-5; no definite D call. Germline V lookup: CDR1 MGHDK, CDR2 SYGVNS. Trimming removed 6 bases at V and 3 bases at J, with 5 bases between. The CDR3 has 11 residues. The CDR3 sequence is CASRDKETQYF. CDR3 nucleotide sequence: TGTGCCAGCAGGGATAAAGAGACCCAGTACTTC.

This clonotype turned up a few times. This rearrangement joins TRBV5-1 to TRBJ2-7; the D gene is possibly TRBD1 (6 bases). The CDR3 length is 16 residues. Germline CDR1 and CDR2: SGHRS and YFSETQ. With 4 bases removed from V and 0 bases from J, the gap between germline ends came to 17 bases. In nucleotides, the CDR3 is TGCGCCAGCAGCCTCAGGGGACAAGGGAGCTCCTACGAGCAGTACTTC. Protein: CASSLRGQGSSYEQYF.

This clonotype was counted many times. The chain links TRBV7-2 to TRBJ1-1, with D unresolved. CDR3 length: 12 residues. Looked up from germline, CDR1 is SGHTA and CDR2 is FQGNSA. V lost 5 bases to trimming and J lost 11 bases, with 15 bases between them. The CDR3 region is CASSPTARFAFF. In DNA, the CDR3 is TGTGCCAGCAGCCCCACCGCCCGTTTCGCTTTCTTT.

J is TRBJ2-1 and V is TRBV20-1, with 7 positions matching TRBD2. V lost 4 bases and J lost 3; bases outside the gene matches: 6. The CDR3 has 14 amino acids. Germline CDR1 reads DFQATT; CDR2 reads SNEGSKA (reference sequence). CDR3 sequence: CSANKAGIYNEQFF. In nucleotides, the CDR3 is TGCAGTGCTAACAAAGCGGGGATCTACAATGAGCAGTTCTTC.

This clonotype was counted at least ten times. The rearrangement joins TRBV12-3 or TRBV12-4 to TRBJ1-2; D perhaps matches TRBD1 (5 bases). V gave up 5 bases and J gave up 3 bases, with 13 bases separating them. The CDR3 is 14 amino acids. CDR3 nucleotide sequence: TGTGCCAGCAGTAGGGCAGGGTCGGACTATGGCTACACCTTC. Its translation: CASSRAGSDYGYTF.

Ten or more counts support this clonotype. This chain links TRBV5-6 with TRBJ1-2; D remains unclear. The ends were cut back, 3 bases at V and 3 bases at J, with 12 bases in the middle. This CDR3 is 14 amino acids long. Per germline, CDR1 SGHDT and CDR2 YYEEEE. CDR3 amino acids: CASSSGSGYYGYTF. The CDR3 DNA reads TGTGCCAGCAGCTCGGGATCGGGCTACTATGGCTACACCTTC.

This clonotype was seen at least ten times. The rearrangement links TRBV4-3 to TRBJ2-7; D might be TRBD2 (7 bases). Germline loops: CDR1 LGHNA, CDR2 YSLEER. The CDR3 spans 13 residues. Trimming took off 4 bases at V and 3 bases at J, with 10 bases between the two ends. The CDR3 DNA sequence: TGCGCCAGCAGCCGGGGAGGGGGCTACGAGCAGTACTTC. Amino acid sequence: CASSRGGGYEQYF.

This clonotype was detected many times. The V call is TRBV29-1, the J call TRBJ2-1; 14 bases match TRBD2. CDR3 length equals 17 residues. The germline V gene encodes CDR1 SQVTM and CDR2 ANQGSEA. Losses at the gene ends were 4 bases for V and 1 base for J; bases not matched to a gene: 6. The CDR3 sequence: CSVVGTSGSRSYNEQFF. The CDR3 DNA is TGCAGCGTTGTGGGGACTAGCGGGAGTAGGTCCTACAATGAGCAGTTCTTC.

This clonotype has a count of ten or more. CDR3 residues: CASSLLGEVGIYNEQFF. The CDR3 nucleotides are TGTGCCAGCAGCTTGTTGGGGGAGGTTGGAATCTACAATGAGCAGTTCTTC. The rearrangement links TRBV5-5 to TRBJ2-1, with D perhaps TRBD2 (6 bases). V lost 1 base, J lost 3 bases, and 17 bases lay in between. This CDR3 spans 17 amino acids. Germline CDR1 reads SGHKS; CDR2 reads YYEKEE (reference sequence).

This clonotype has ten or more counts. The rearrangement links TRBV7-8 to TRBJ1-5; 8 bases line up with TRBD1. Germline V gives CDR1 SGHVS, CDR2 FQNEAQ. V lost 1 base to trimming and J lost 1 base; unmatched junction nucleotides: 0. The CDR3 is made up of 15 amino acids. The DNA for the CDR3 is TGTGCCAGCAGCTTAGGACAGGGGAGCAATCAGCCCCAGCATTTT. This codes for CASSLGQGSNQPQHF.

The sample holds many counts of this clonotype. This chain uses TRBV5-1 with TRBJ2-2; TRBD1 aligns across 10 bases. The CDR3 spans 16 residues. V shed 4 bases and J 3 bases; nucleotides not matched to a gene: 6. The germline V gene has CDR1 SGHRS and CDR2 YFSETQ. The CDR3, as DNA: TGCGCCAGCAGCCCAGACAGGGGGCCCGACACCGGGGAGCTGTTTTTT. It translates to CASSPDRGPDTGELFF.

The sample holds many counts of this clonotype. The rearrangement uses TRBV12-3 or TRBV12-4 and TRBJ1-2; 9 nucleotides match TRBD1. The CDR3 has 13 residues. V gave up 7 bases and J gave up 5 bases; unmatched junction bases: 5. CDR3 bases: TGTGCCAGCACCGCCGGGACAGGGTATGGCTACACCTTC. Amino acids: CASTAGTGYGYTF.